The 9 T cell receptor beta chains below were found in one sample sequenced in a study of shared clonotypes between healthy human individuals. Sequencing was performed with immunoSEQ multiplex PCR; in TCRdb, only in-frame clones are kept and a portion is missing. In the table there are hundreds of thousands of clones, under 80% of which are singletons. The sample taken for sequencing was memory CD4+ T cells sorted from blood. The subset: CD45RA-negative fraction. Source of these receptors: a woman in her twenties or thirties in good health.

This clone was seen once. V usage is TRBV11-3 and J usage is TRBJ2-2; perhaps D is TRBD1 or TRBD2 (6 bases each). The germline V gene has CDR1 SGHNT and CDR2 YENEEA. V lost 0 bases and J lost 6, with 23 bases in between. The CDR3 is 19 residues long. The chain's CDR3 is CASSLETGPTRLGAGELFF. Here the CDR3 DNA reads TGTGCCAGCAGCTTAGAGACAGGACCGACTAGGCTGGGCGCCGGGGAGCTGTTTTTT.

The chain combines TRBV28 with TRBJ2-7, with TRBD2 matching 16 bases. The CDR3 contains 16 residues. Unmatched junction bases numbered 5, after V lost 5 bases and J lost 4 bases. The germline V gene has CDR1 MDHEN and CDR2 SYDVKM. The CDR3 sequence is CASSIGTSGRVYEQYF. The CDR3 DNA reads as TGTGCCAGCAGTATCGGGACTAGCGGGAGGGTTTACGAGCAGTACTTC.

This clone was detected once. The CDR3 nucleotides are TGTGCCAGCAGTCCTACCTTGGGACAGGGCGGCCCCATCTCTGGGGCCAACGTCCTGACTTTC. Protein product: CASSPTLGQGGPISGANVLTF. V usage is TRBV28 and J usage is TRBJ2-6; 9 positions match TRBD1. J gave up 0 bases and V 5 bases, and 17 bases lay outside the gene matches. In germline, CDR1 is MDHEN, CDR2 SYDVKM. The CDR3 is made up of 21 amino acids.

The V call is TRBV5-1, the J call TRBJ2-2, with D hard to call. Germline V gives CDR1 SGHRS, CDR2 YFSETQ. Trimming shortened V by 2 bases and J by 0 bases, and 8 bases separated the two germline ends. The length of the CDR3 is 15 residues. CDR3 residues: CASSFTSPNTGELFF. Written as DNA, the CDR3 is TGCGCCAGCAGCTTTACTTCCCCGAACACCGGGGAGCTGTTTTTT.

The rearrangement joins TRBV5-4 to TRBJ2-3; D unresolved. The CDR3 runs 12 residues. V lost 5 bases to trimming and J lost 2 bases, with 6 bases between them. Per the germline V gene, CDR1 is SGHNT and CDR2 is YYREEE (reference sequence). As DNA, the CDR3 is TGTGCCAGCAGTTTCGACACAGATACGCAGTATTTT. Translated: CASSFDTDTQYF.

The chain employs TRBV14 and TRBJ2-7; 14 bases are shared with TRBD2. Germline V CDR1 and CDR2: SGHDN, FVKESK. CDR3 size: 16 residues. V lost 4 bases to trimming and J lost 4 bases; unmatched junction nucleotides: 6. For the CDR3, the DNA is TGTGCCAGCAGCCGGGGGGGGACTAGCGGGAGTTACGAGCAGTACTTC. Translated: CASSRGGTSGSYEQYF.

The V call is TRBV4-1, the J call TRBJ2-7; 10 nucleotides match TRBD1. This CDR3 is built from 16 residues. The junction had 4 bases not matched to a gene; V was cut back by 0 bases and J by 2 bases. Per the germline V gene, CDR1 is MGHRA and CDR2 is YSYEKL. The CDR3 bases are TGCGCCAGCAGCCAAGATGGGACAGGGGCAGCCTACGAGCAGTACTTC. Translation gives CASSQDGTGAAYEQYF.

V is TRBV4-1 and J is TRBJ2-7, with 10 bases identical to TRBD2. CDR1 MGHRA and CDR2 YSYEKL come from the germline V gene. With V trimmed by 1 base and J by 5 bases, 14 bases remained unmatched. The CDR3 loop spans 18 amino acids. The DNA for the CDR3 is TGCGCCAGCAGCCAAGCAGGAGCGGGGGGGAAATCGGGAGACGAGCAGTACTTC. Protein sequence: CASSQAGAGGKSGDEQYF.

This chain links TRBV4-1 with TRBJ1-3; D gene ambiguous. Trimming removed 3 bases from V and 2 bases from J, with 8 bases in between. Looked up from germline, CDR1 is MGHRA and CDR2 is YSYEKL. The CDR3 sequence is 14 residues long. The CDR3 loop is CASSQPGTGNTIYF. DNA of the CDR3: TGCGCCAGCAGCCAGCCGGGTACTGGAAACACCATATATTTT.